Here is one T cell receptor beta chain with its context. Its antigen remains unknown. This specimen comes from a study of glioma-infiltrating T cells after dendritic cell vaccination. Background on the study: The vaccine used monocyte-derived dendritic cells pulsed overnight with autologous tumor lysate.

This CDR3 region has 16 residues. CDR1 MGHRA and CDR2 YSYEKL come from the germline V gene. V lost 0 bases, J lost 8 bases, and 17 bases lay in between. Time point meaning: after dendritic cell vaccination, including at tumor progression/relapse. Whole-study results and caveats: Higher pretreatment TIL content predicted longer progression-free time and survival.

Clones were sequenced by immunoSEQ multiplex PCR, and TCRdb holds only the in-frame ones, with some missing. The table has about 87,000 clones, about four fifths seen once. V usage is TRBV4-1 and J usage is TRBJ1-3; no clear D. Sample: blood, taken after dendritic cell vaccination. The sequence was collected from a human donor with glioblastoma. Written as DNA, the CDR3 is TGCGCCAGCAGCCAAGATCTCCGGAACCCGGCGGACACCATATATTTT. Amino acids: CASSQDLRNPADTIYF.